This T cell receptor (beta chain) derives from a study of T-cell reconstitution after alpha-beta-depleted transplantation in children. The TCRbeta library incorporated unique molecular identifiers. MiXCR, applied by TCRdb to the PCR reads, yields one record per CDR3 protein. The repertoire holds hundreds of thousands of distinct CDR3 sequences, with nearly 10% as singletons. J was trimmed by 5 bases and V by 6 bases; bases with no gene match: 6. The germline V gene encodes CDR1 MDHEN and CDR2 SYDVKM. This CDR3 contains 14 residues. This clonotype was observed many times. This specimen was PBMCs from the stem cell graft donor, taken from the stem cell graft. The origin of this receptor is a human donor who donated a stem cell graft to a child with SCID. This sequence joins TRBV28 and TRBJ1-5; TRBD1 matches 8 bases. CDR3: CASSINRGYQPQHF. Written as DNA, the CDR3 is TGTGCCAGCAGCATAAACAGGGGGTATCAGCCCCAGCATTTT.